This TCR beta chain was sequenced during a study of blood T cell repertoires in COVID-19. Study as a whole: Acute-phase and convalescent COVID-19 samples originated in the United States, Italy and Spain.

The V end was cut by 5 bases, the J end by 0 bases, with 13 bases between. CDR1 and CDR2 (germline): SGHAT, FQNNGV. The CDR3 consists of 16 residues. This clone was picked up a small number of times. In the authors' methods: Cell counts per sample came from amplifying reference gene primers. This table comes from immunoSEQ multiplex PCR, and its TCRdb copy is limited to in-frame clones, with some not included. That table supplies the V and J calls and clone size; D and trimming were determined from the DNA. The table lists approximately 23,000 clones, 90% of them singletons. Source material: peripheral blood. V gene TRBV11-2 combines with J gene TRBJ2-2, with TRBD1 as a possible D gene (5 bases). The receptor's source is a man aged 65 to 79 with acute or convalescent COVID-19. The CDR3 DNA sequence: TGTGCCAGCAGCCTACAGGAGCTGACGAACACCGGGGAGCTGTTTTTT. This translates into CASSLQELTNTGELFF.